The 32 T cell receptor beta chains listed next were all sequenced from one sample in a study of blood T cell repertoires in COVID-19. This table comes from immunoSEQ multiplex PCR, and its TCRdb copy is limited to in-frame clones, with some not included. Of more than 110,000 clones listed, roughly 73% are singletons. Sequencing input: peripheral blood. The source of these receptors is a woman between 45 and 60 years old with active or convalescent COVID-19.

The chain recombines TRBV4-3 with TRBJ1-4; D is unclear. Germline CDR1 and CDR2: LGHNA and YSLEER. V was shortened by 0 bases and J by 1 base, with 15 bases between the two germline ends. This CDR3 comprises 18 residues. This CDR3 is CASSQDEGMSGTNEKLFF. CDR3 coding DNA: TGCGCCAGCAGCCAAGATGAGGGTATGTCGGGAACTAATGAAAAACTGTTTTTT.

This clone turned up a few times. The chain carries TRBV19 and TRBJ1-5; tentative D call: TRBD1 (5 bases). V lost 3 bases to trimming and J lost 7 bases, with 16 bases between them. Germline CDR1 reads LNHDA; CDR2 reads SQIVND (reference sequence). The CDR3 has 15 residues. The CDR3 is CASSIQGAGGQPQHF. CDR3 DNA: TGTGCCAGTAGTATCCAAGGGGCGGGAGGGCAGCCCCAGCATTTT.

V and J are TRBV6-2 or TRBV6-3 and TRBJ2-7; weak D call: TRBD2 (5 bases). Germline V gene sequence: CDR1 MNHEY, CDR2 SVGEGT. This CDR3 has 12 amino acids. V dropped 5 bases and J dropped 6 bases, with 11 bases sitting between them. DNA for the CDR3: TGTGCCAGCAGTCGCCGAGGGATCGAGCAGTACTTC. It translates to CASSRRGIEQYF.

This chain uses TRBV30 with TRBJ1-2; D is possibly TRBD1 (5 bases). The CDR3 loop spans 14 amino acids. V was shortened by 3 bases and J by 3 bases, with 14 bases between the two germline ends. The germline gives CDR1 GTSNPN, CDR2 SVGIG (reference sequence). CDR3 sequence reads: CAWRPLDNDYGYTF. For the CDR3, the DNA is TGTGCCTGGAGGCCCCTGGACAATGACTATGGCTACACCTTC. Full variable domain (rest looked up from reference TRBV30 and TRBJ1-2): SQTIHQWPATLVQPVGSPLSLECTVEGTSNPNLYWYRQAAGRGLQLLFYSVGIGQISSEVPQNLSASRPQDRQFILSSKKLLLSDSGFYLCAWRPLDNDYGYTFGSGTRLTVV.

The table lists this clone with many counts. The chain joins TRBV7-3 to TRBJ2-5, with D tentatively TRBD1 (5 bases). CDR1 and CDR2 (germline): SGHTA, FQGTGA. This CDR3 contains 17 residues. V lost 2 bases to trimming and J lost 2 bases, with 18 bases between them. In nucleotides, the CDR3 is TGTGCCAGCAGCTTAGAACCTCGACAGCTAACTCAAGAGACCCAGTACTTC. It encodes CASSLEPRQLTQETQYF.

The chain employs TRBV6-2 or TRBV6-3 and TRBJ2-3; 7 bases fit TRBD2. The CDR3 is 18 residues long. The germline CDR1 and CDR2 sequences are MNHEY and SVGEGT. V was clipped by 5 bases and J by 3 bases; unmatched bases: 17. CDR3: CASSHPDSQRGVTDTQYF. The DNA of the CDR3 is TGTGCCAGCAGTCACCCCGACTCGCAGCGGGGAGTGACAGATACGCAGTATTTT.

The chain combines TRBV5-6 with TRBJ2-5; D possibly corresponds to TRBD1 (6 bases). Trimming stripped 2 bases from V and 5 bases from J, with 10 bases between. The CDR3 contains 13 residues. The germline V gene encodes CDR1 SGHDT and CDR2 YYEEEE. The CDR3 nucleotides are TGTGCCAGCAGCTTACAGGGTGGGGAGACCCAGTACTTC. Protein product: CASSLQGGETQYF.

The chain uses TRBV15 and TRBJ2-7; D might be TRBD2 (5 bases). The CDR3 length is 14 residues. Per the germline V gene, CDR1 is LNHNV and CDR2 is YYDKDF (reference sequence). V was shortened by 5 bases and J by 6 bases, with 17 bases between the two germline ends. The DNA of the CDR3 is TGTGCCACCAGCGGGCTAGCCTTGGATGGCGAGCAGTACTTC. It yields the protein CATSGLALDGEQYF.

This sequence joins TRBV4-3 and TRBJ1-2; 7 bases align to TRBD1. Germline CDR1 LGHNA, CDR2 YSLEER. The CDR3 is 18 amino acids. V shed 0 bases and J 4 bases; nucleotides not matched to a gene: 14. The CDR3 protein is CASSQDRVAGGWGYGYTF. The CDR3 nucleotides read TGCGCCAGCAGCCAAGATCGTGTGGCAGGGGGGTGGGGCTATGGCTACACCTTC.

The chain employs TRBV5-1 and TRBJ2-2; the D gene is possibly TRBD1 (5 bases). The CDR3 runs 14 residues. Germline CDR1 SGHRS, CDR2 YFSETQ. Deletions cut 0 bases from V and 4 bases from J, with 7 bases between. CDR3 sequence (DNA): TGCGCCAGCAGCTTGGCAGGGTCCACCGGGGAGCTGTTTTTT. Translated: CASSLAGSTGELFF.

The CDR3 nucleotides read TGTGCCAGCAGCGTCGGGCTAGCCGACACCGGGGAGCTGTTTTTT. It translates to CASSVGLADTGELFF. The genes are TRBV9 and TRBJ2-2, with a possible D match to TRBD2 (5 bases). The V end lost 2 bases, the J end lost 3 bases, and 11 bases lay between the germline ends. CDR3 length: 15 residues. CDR1 is SGDLS and CDR2 is YYNGEE in the germline V gene.

This clone has a handful of counts. The V and J genes are TRBV11-2 and TRBJ2-7; possible D gene TRBD2, 7 bases. Trimming shortened V by 2 bases and J by 4 bases, and 12 bases separated the two germline ends. This CDR3 region has 14 residues. Germline V lookup: CDR1 SGHAT, CDR2 FQNNGV. CDR3: CASSLWGGGYEQYF. The CDR3 coding sequence is TGTGCCAGCAGCTTATGGGGGGGCGGGTACGAGCAGTACTTC.

This clone was seen only once. This chain's CDR3 is CASSVYLNPDRNYGYTF. CDR3 in DNA: TGTGCCAGCAGTGTTTACCTCAACCCGGACAGGAACTATGGCTACACCTTC. The chain uses TRBV6-1 and TRBJ1-2, with 7 positions matching TRBD1. Germline CDR1 MNHNS, CDR2 SASEGT. The CDR3 length is 17 residues. V lost 4 bases and J lost 2; bases outside the gene matches: 13.

This clone was recorded only once. The gene calls are TRBV7-2 and TRBJ2-3; D remains ambiguous. The CDR3 has 13 amino acids. V lost 3 bases to trimming and J lost 3 bases, with 7 bases between them. Per germline, CDR1 SGHTA and CDR2 FQGNSA. Written as DNA, the CDR3 is TGTGCCAGCAGCTTCTCAGGTACAGATACGCAGTATTTT. Encoded protein: CASSFSGTDTQYF.

This chain uses TRBV2 with TRBJ2-1, with D tentatively TRBD2 (6 bases). The ends were cut back, 6 bases at V and 0 bases at J, with 12 bases in the middle. CDR3 length: 15 amino acids. CDR1 is SNHLY and CDR2 is FYNNEI in the germline V gene. The CDR3 nucleotides read TGTGCCAGCAGGGCAGGAGCGGGCTCCTACAATGAGCAGTTCTTC. It translates to CASRAGAGSYNEQFF. Supplemented by reference TRBV2 and TRBJ2-1, the full variable domain reads EPEVTQTPSHQVTQMGQEVILRCVPISNHLYFYWYRQILGQKVEFLVSFYNNEISEKSEIFDDQFSVERPDGSNFTLKIRSTKLEDSAMYFCASRAGAGSYNEQFFGPGTRLTVL.

The chain employs TRBV7-8 and TRBJ2-4, with D maybe TRBD2 (6 bases). Germline V CDR1 and CDR2: SGHVS, FQNEAQ. The CDR3 consists of 17 residues. The germline V and J ends were trimmed by 5 bases and 7 bases, with 24 bases remaining between them. CDR3 loop: CASSQKPRRPGVNIQYF. For the CDR3, the DNA is TGTGCCAGCAGCCAAAAACCCCGGAGGCCGGGAGTCAACATTCAGTACTTC.

This clone was counted a few times. V is TRBV5-1 and J is TRBJ2-2, with TRBD2 matching 8 bases. This CDR3 is built from 16 residues. The germline V gene encodes CDR1 SGHRS and CDR2 YFSETQ. Trimming at V came to 3 bases and at J to 6 bases, leaving 10 bases not matched to a gene. DNA for the CDR3: TGCGCCAGCAGCTCCGGGACCGGGAGGGGGGCCGGGGAGCTGTTTTTT. It encodes CASSSGTGRGAGELFF.

The rearrangement joins TRBV11-2 to TRBJ2-3, with D hard to call. Germline-derived CDR1 and CDR2 are SGHAT and FQNNGV. This CDR3 is 14 amino acids long. The V gene lost 1 base and the J gene lost 2 bases, with 7 bases spanning the gap. Here the CDR3 reads CASSLVQFTDTQYF. DNA for the CDR3: TGTGCCAGCAGCTTAGTTCAGTTCACAGATACGCAGTATTTT.

This sequence joins TRBV5-4 and TRBJ2-3; TRBD2 aligns across 7 bases. CDR3 length: 15 amino acids. Germline CDR1 and CDR2: SGHNT and YYREEE (reference sequence). Germline trimming cut 0 bases from V and 0 bases from J; bases unmatched to any gene: 1. The CDR3 protein is CASSLDSGSTDTQYF. Written as DNA, the CDR3 is TGTGCCAGCAGCTTGGATAGCGGGAGCACAGATACGCAGTATTTT.

A single count supports this clone. The gene calls are TRBV15 and TRBJ2-3; TRBD1 agrees at 9 bases. The germline V gene encodes CDR1 LNHNV and CDR2 YYDKDF (reference sequence). The V segment lost 4 bases and the J segment 4 bases; nucleotides outside the gene matches: 6. The CDR3 totals 15 residues. The chain's CDR3 is CATSTQGARADTQYF. The CDR3 coding sequence is TGTGCCACCAGCACACAGGGGGCGAGGGCAGATACGCAGTATTTT.

The chain links TRBV7-2 to TRBJ1-2; tentatively, D is TRBD1 (5 bases). Trimming took off 3 bases at V and 2 bases at J, with 10 bases between the two ends. Per germline, CDR1 SGHTA and CDR2 FQGNSA. The CDR3 extends over 14 amino acids. In DNA, the CDR3 is TGTGCCAGCAGCTTGGGGGGAAGCAACTATGGCTACACCTTC. Protein: CASSLGGSNYGYTF.

The chain joins TRBV5-8 to TRBJ2-5; D call uncertain. Germline V gene lookup returns CDR1 SGHTS and CDR2 YDEGEE. Trimming took off 1 base at V and 1 base at J, with 14 bases between the two ends. CDR3 length: 16 residues. The CDR3 nucleotides are TGTGCCAGCAGCTTGTACCCTTCGGCAGGCCAAGAGACCCAGTACTTC. Amino acids: CASSLYPSAGQETQYF.

CDR3 bases: TGTGCCAGCACCCGACAGGGATCCTACGAGCAGTACTTC. Protein: CASTRQGSYEQYF. V and J are TRBV7-9 and TRBJ2-7; TRBD1 aligns across 7 bases. CDR1 SEHNR and CDR2 FQNEAQ come from the germline V gene (reference sequence). The CDR3 has 13 residues. The V gene end was trimmed by 7 bases and the J gene end by 1 base; junction bases not matched to a gene: 4.

The CDR3 is CASSPYGETQYF. The CDR3 region has the DNA TGTGCCAGCAGCCCATACGGAGAGACCCAGTACTTC. The chain combines TRBV7-8 with TRBJ2-5; D gene unclear. The V end lost 5 bases, the J end lost 4 bases, and 8 bases lay between the germline ends. Germline V gene lookup returns CDR1 SGHVS and CDR2 FQNEAQ. This CDR3 contains 12 residues.

This CDR3 is CAISESIGHGYEQYF. The CDR3 DNA is TGTGCCATCAGTGAGTCGATCGGACATGGGTACGAGCAGTACTTC. The V call is TRBV10-3, the J call TRBJ2-7; D might be TRBD1 (5 bases). Germline CDR1 ENHRY, CDR2 SYGVKD. V gave up 0 bases and J gave up 4 bases, with 13 bases separating them. CDR3 length: 15 amino acids.

This chain joins TRBV4-2 and TRBJ2-1, with no clear D. The CDR3 is 15 amino acids. With 0 bases removed from V and 9 bases from J, the gap between germline ends came to 15 bases. In germline, CDR1 is LGHNA, CDR2 YNFKEQ. The CDR3 sequence: CASSQDPSGGIEQFF. For the CDR3, the DNA is TGTGCCAGCAGCCAAGACCCTTCCGGCGGCATTGAGCAGTTCTTC.

V and J are TRBV19 and TRBJ1-5; possibly TRBD1 for D (5 bases). Germline V CDR1 and CDR2: LNHDA, SQIVND (reference sequence). Trimming stripped 1 base from V and 2 bases from J, with 9 bases between. The CDR3 extends over 15 amino acids. This CDR3 reads CASSIASTGNQPQHF. DNA of the CDR3: TGTGCCAGTAGTATAGCCTCGACAGGCAATCAGCCCCAGCATTTT.

The V call is TRBV10-1, the J call TRBJ2-5; weak D call: TRBD2 (6 bases). Trimming stripped 5 bases from V and 1 base from J, with 17 bases between. The CDR3 consists of 16 residues. Germline V gene lookup returns CDR1 WNHNN and CDR2 SYGVQD (reference sequence). DNA of the CDR3: TGCGCCAGCAGTCGGGGGTCTAGCGCACGCCAAGAGACCCAGTACTTC. Translation: CASSRGSSARQETQYF.

V and J are TRBV7-3 and TRBJ2-3; maybe TRBD2 (7 bases). The CDR3 extends over 15 amino acids. CDR1 and CDR2 (germline): SGHTA, FQGTGA. Between the trimmed V and J ends, which lost 1 base and 3 bases, there was a span of 11 bases. CDR3 loop: CASSLIGGHTDTQYF. The CDR3 DNA sequence: TGTGCCAGCAGCTTAATCGGGGGGCATACAGATACGCAGTATTTT.

The chain couples TRBV10-1 to TRBJ2-1; TRBD2 matches 11 bases. V gave up 1 base and J gave up 6 bases; unmatched junction bases: 11. Germline V CDR1 and CDR2: WNHNN, SYGVQD (reference sequence). This CDR3 is built from 18 residues. The CDR3 bases are TGCGCCAGCAGTGAGTGCCAACTAGCGGGGGACCTACGCAATGAGCAGTTCTTC. The encoded protein is CASSECQLAGDLRNEQFF.

CDR3 nucleotide sequence: TGTGCCAGCAGTTCCCGGAGCCAAGAGACCCAGTACTTC. It yields the protein CASSSRSQETQYF. The chain uses TRBV6-2 or TRBV6-3 and TRBJ2-5; no firm D call. Germline CDR1 MNHEY, CDR2 SVGEGT. Trimming took 4 bases from V and 1 from J, leaving 7 bases between them. The CDR3 is 13 amino acids.

The sample holds one count of this clone. The chain combines TRBV28 with TRBJ1-1; D is undetermined. Looked up from germline, CDR1 is MDHEN and CDR2 is SYDVKM. The CDR3 is made up of 13 amino acids. Trimming took 2 bases from V and 1 from J, leaving 5 bases between them. The CDR3 sequence is CASSLGWNTEAFF. The CDR3 region has the DNA TGTGCCAGCAGTTTAGGCTGGAACACTGAAGCTTTCTTT.